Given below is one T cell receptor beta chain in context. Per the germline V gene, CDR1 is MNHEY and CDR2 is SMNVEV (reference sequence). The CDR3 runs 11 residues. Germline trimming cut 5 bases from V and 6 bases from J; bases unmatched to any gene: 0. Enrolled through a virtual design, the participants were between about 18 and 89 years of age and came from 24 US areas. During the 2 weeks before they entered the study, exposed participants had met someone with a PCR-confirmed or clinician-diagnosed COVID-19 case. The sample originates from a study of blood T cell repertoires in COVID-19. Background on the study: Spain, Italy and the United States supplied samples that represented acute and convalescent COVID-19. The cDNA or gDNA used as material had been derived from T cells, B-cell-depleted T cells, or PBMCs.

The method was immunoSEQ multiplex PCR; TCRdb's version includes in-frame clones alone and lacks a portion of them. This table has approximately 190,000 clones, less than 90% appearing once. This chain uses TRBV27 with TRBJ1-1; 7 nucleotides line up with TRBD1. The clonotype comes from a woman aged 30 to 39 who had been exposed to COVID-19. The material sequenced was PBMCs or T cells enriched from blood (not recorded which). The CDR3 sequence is CASSTGAEAFF. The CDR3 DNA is TGTGCCAGCAGTACAGGGGCTGAAGCTTTCTTT.